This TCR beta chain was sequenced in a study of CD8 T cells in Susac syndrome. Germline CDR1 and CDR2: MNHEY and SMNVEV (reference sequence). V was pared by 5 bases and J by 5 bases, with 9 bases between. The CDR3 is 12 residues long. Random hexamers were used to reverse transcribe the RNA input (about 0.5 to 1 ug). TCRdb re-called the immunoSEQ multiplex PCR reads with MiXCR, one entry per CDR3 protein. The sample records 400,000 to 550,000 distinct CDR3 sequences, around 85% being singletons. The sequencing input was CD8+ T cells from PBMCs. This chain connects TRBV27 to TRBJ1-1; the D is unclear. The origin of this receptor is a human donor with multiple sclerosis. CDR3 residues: CASSEAGTEAFF. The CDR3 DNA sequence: TGTGCCAGCAGTGAGGCCGGGACTGAAGCTTTCTTT.